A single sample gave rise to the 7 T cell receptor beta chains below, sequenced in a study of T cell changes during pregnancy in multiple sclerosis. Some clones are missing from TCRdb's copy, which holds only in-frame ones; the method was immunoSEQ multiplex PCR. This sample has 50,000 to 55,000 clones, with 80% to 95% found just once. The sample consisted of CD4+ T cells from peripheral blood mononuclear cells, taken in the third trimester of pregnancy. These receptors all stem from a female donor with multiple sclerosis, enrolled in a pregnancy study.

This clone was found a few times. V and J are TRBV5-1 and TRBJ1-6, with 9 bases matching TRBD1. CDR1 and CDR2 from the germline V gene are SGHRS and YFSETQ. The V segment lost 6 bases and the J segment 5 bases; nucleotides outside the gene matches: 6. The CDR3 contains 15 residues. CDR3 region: CASTWDRANNSPLHF. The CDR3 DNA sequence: TGCGCCAGCACCTGGGACAGGGCTAATAATTCACCCCTCCACTTT.

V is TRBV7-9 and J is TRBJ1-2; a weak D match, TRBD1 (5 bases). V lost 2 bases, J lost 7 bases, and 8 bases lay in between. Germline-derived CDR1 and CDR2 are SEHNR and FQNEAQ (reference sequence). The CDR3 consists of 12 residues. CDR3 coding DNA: TGTGCCAGCAGCTTACGGGGGGGTGGCTACACCTTC. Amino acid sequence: CASSLRGGGYTF.

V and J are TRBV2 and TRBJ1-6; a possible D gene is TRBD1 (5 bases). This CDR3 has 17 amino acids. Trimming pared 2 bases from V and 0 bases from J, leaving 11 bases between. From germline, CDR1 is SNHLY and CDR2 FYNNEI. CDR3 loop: CASSEWQGSSYNSPLHF. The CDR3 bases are TGTGCCAGCAGTGAATGGCAGGGAAGCTCCTATAATTCACCCCTCCACTTT.

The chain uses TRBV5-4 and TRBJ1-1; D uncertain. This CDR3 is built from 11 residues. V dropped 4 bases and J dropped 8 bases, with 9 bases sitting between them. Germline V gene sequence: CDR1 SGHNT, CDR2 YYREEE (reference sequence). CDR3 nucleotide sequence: TGTGCCAGCAGCGGGCCAGAAGAAGCTTTCTTT. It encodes CASSGPEEAFF.

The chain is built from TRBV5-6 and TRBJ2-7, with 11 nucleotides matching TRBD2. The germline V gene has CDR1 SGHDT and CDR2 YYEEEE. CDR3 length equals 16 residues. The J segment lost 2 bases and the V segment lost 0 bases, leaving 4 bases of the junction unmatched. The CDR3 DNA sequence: TGTGCCAGCAGCTTGGTCGGGGGACTAGCGGCCTACGAGCAGTACTTC. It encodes CASSLVGGLAAYEQYF. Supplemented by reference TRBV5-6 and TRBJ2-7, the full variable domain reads DAGVTQSPTHLIKTRGQQVTLRCSPKSGHDTVSWYQQALGQGPQFIFQYYEEEERQRGNFPDRFSGHQFPNYSSELNVNALLLGDSALYLCASSLVGGLAAYEQYFGPGTRLTVT.

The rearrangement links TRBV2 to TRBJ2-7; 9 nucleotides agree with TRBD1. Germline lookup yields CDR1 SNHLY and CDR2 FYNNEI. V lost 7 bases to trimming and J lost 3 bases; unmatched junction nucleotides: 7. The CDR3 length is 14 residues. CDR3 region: CASTRTGASYEQYF. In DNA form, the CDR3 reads TGTGCCAGCACCCGGACAGGGGCCAGCTACGAGCAGTACTTC. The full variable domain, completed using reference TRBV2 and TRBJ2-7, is EPEVTQTPSHQVTQMGQEVILRCVPISNHLYFYWYRQILGQKVEFLVSFYNNEISEKSEIFDDQFSVERPDGSNFTLKIRSTKLEDSAMYFCASTRTGASYEQYFGPGTRLTVT.

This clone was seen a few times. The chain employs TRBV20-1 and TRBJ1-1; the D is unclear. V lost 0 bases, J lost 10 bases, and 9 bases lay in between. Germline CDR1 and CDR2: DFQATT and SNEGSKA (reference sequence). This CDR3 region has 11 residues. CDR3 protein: CSAREPEGAFF. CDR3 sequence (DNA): TGCAGTGCTAGAGAACCCGAGGGAGCTTTCTTT.